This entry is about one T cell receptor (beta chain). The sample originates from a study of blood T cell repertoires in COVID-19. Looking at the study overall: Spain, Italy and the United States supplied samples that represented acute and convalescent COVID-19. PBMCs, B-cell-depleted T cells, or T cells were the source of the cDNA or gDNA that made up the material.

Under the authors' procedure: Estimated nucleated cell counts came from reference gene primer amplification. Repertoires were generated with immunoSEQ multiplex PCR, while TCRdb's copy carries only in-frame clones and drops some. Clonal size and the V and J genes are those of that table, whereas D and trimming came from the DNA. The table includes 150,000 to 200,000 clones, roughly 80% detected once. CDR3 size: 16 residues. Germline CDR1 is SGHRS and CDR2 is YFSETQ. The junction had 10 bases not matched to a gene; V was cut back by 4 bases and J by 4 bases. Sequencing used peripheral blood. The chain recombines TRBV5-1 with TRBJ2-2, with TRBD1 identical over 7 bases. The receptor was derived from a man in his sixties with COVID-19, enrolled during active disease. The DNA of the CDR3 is TGCGCCAGCAGCCCAGGAGGTACAGGGGCCACCGGGGAGCTGTTTTTT. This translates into CASSPGGTGATGELFF.